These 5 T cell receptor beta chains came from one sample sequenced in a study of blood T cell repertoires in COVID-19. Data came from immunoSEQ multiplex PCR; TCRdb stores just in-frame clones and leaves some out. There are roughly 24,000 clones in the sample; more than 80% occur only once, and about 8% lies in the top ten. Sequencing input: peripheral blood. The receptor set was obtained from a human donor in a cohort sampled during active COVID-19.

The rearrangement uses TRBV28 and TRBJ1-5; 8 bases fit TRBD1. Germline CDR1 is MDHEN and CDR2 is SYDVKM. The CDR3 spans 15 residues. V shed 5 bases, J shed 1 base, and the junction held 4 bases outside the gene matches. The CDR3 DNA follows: TGTGCCAGCAGTCAGGGGGCTCGGAGCAATCAGCCCCAGCATTTT. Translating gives CASSQGARSNQPQHF.

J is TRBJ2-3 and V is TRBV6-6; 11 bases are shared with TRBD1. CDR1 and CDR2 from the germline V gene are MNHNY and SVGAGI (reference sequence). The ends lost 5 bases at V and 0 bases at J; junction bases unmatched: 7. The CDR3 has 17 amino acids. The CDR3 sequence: CASSPGTGGFSTDTQYF. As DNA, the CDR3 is TGTGCCAGCAGTCCCGGGACAGGGGGGTTTAGCACAGATACGCAGTATTTT.

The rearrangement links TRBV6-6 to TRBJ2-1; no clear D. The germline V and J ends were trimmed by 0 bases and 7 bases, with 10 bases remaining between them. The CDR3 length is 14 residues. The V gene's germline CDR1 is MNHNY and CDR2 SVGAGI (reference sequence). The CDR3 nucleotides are TGTGCCAGCAGTTACTCGGCCCAGTCTAATGAGCAGTTCTTC. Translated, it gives CASSYSAQSNEQFF.

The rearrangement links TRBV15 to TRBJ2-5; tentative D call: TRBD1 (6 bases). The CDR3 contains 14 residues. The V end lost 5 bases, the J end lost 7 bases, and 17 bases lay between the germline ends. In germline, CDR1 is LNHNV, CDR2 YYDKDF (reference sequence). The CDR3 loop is CATSEGGLTGTQYF. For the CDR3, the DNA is TGTGCCACCAGCGAAGGGGGTCTTACAGGGACCCAGTACTTC.

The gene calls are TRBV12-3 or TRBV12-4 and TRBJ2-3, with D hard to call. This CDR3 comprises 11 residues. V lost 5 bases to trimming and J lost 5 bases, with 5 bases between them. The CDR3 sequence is CASSPRDTQYF. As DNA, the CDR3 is TGTGCCAGCAGTCCCAGAGATACGCAGTATTTT.